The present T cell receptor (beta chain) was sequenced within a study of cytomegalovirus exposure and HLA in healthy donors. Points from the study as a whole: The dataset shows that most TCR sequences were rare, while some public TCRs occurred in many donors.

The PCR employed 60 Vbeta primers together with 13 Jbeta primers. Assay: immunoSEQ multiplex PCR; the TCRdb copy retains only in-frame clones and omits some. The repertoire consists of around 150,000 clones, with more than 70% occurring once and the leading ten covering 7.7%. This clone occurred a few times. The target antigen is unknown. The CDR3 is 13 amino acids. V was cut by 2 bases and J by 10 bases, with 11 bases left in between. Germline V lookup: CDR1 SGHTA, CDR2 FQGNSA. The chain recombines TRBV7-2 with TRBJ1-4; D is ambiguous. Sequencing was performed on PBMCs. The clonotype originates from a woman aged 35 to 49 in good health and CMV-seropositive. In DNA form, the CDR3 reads TGTGCCAGCAGCTTAAGTCTCTCAGGAAAACTGTTTTTT. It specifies CASSLSLSGKLFF.